This TCR beta chain was documented in a study of vaccination and CD4 T cells after COVID-19 (dated by TCRdb to between 2020 and 2023). Background on the whole study: The convalescent cohort included six males and four females, with two Hispanic individuals, seven Caucasians, two Asians and one multiracial person. Each participant got two doses of either the Pfizer-BioNTech BNT162b2 vaccine (n=8) or the Moderna mRNA-1273 vaccine (n=2). Post-COVID blood samples were collected from convalescent patients a median of approximately 100 days after diagnosis, with a range of about 30 to 161 days. The time from the second vaccine dose to post-vaccine blood sampling had a median of approximately 72 days and ranged from roughly 12 to 250 days. The cultures were stimulated with overlapping spike peptide pools from SARS-CoV-2 and from the common cold coronaviruses HCoV-NL63, HCoV-OC43 and HCoV-229E. Control cultures used a CEFX viral epitope pool as positive control, an HIV-1 Nef peptide pool as negative control, or no peptide. In under 13 COVID-19 convalescent patients and a few infection-naive healthy vaccine recipients, researchers compared the spike-specific CD4+ TCR repertoire from before mRNA vaccination with the repertoire from after.

Regarding this clonotype: The specificity of this receptor is unknown. No base-level quality is on record; no much larger clone is a single base apart.

V is pared back by 4 bases and J by 3 bases, with 16 bases lying between the germline termini. The CDR1 and CDR2 encoded by the germline V gene are KGHDR and SFDVKD. The CDR3 goes from the cysteine to the phenylalanine over 16 residues. Only the CDR3 region is kept as DNA, spanning 48 bases read in frame from base 1. Study-wide conclusions, independent of this receptor: The study included relatively few convalescent patients and did not analyze early timepoints after natural infection. Nearly all vaccine-specific clones in convalescent patients (304 of 307) were mono-reactive for SARS-CoV-2 spike rather than cross-reactive with common cold coronaviruses. Among convalescent patients, a median about 86% of the SARS-CoV-2-reactive clones seen after vaccination appeared only after vaccination, which suggests priming specific to the vaccine. The median count of SARS-CoV-2-reactive clonotypes went up from around 21 after infection to 38 after vaccination, although the change was not significant.

Receptor amplification or capture employed PCR. At the Johns Hopkins FTIC core, DNA from the cultured CD4+ T cells underwent TCR sequencing with the Oncomine TCR Beta short-read assay. The QIAamp micro DNA kit was used to extract genomic DNA from the cultured CD4+ T cells. Oncomine TCR Beta libraries from cultured CD4+ T cells were pooled with unique dual indexes and sequenced on an Illumina iSeq 100. For the original study's pipeline: Non-productive sequences were removed, and CDR3s that did not start with C, did not end with F or W, or were shorter than 7 amino acids were discarded. The MANAFEST web application identified antigen-specific clonotypes by comparing peptide-stimulated wells against reference wells and other culture wells. An FDR below 0.05, an odds ratio above 5, and a productive frequency above 0.1% in at least two of three replicate wells were required for clones to be considered positive. A clonotype counted as cross-reactive if it showed significant expansion both in the SARS-CoV-2 spike wells and in at least one common cold coronavirus spike condition. Levenshtein distances (stringdist) and unrooted phylogenetic trees (ape) in R version 3.6.1 were used to assess CDR3 homology. The public reads were quality trimmed at Q25 with fastp and then assembled into clones with MiXCR by TCRdb, keeping productive beta chains. Here each entry gathers all rows of one CDR3 protein and keeps the most common genes and DNA. In this record, the V and J calls reflect TCRdb's handling and not the investigators' own analysis. The sample records under 25,000 distinct CDR3 sequences, approximately 59% of which are singletons. About an eighth of the sample belongs to the ten largest clones.

According to the study, the label for this sample's treatment or condition signals: approximately 9-day PBMC culture with coronavirus spike peptide pools or control peptides (ViraFEST assay). The ViraFEST assay was used in the study, in which antigen-specific T cells were expanded with peptide pools and expanded clonotypes were subsequently identified by TCR sequencing. The absence of prior SARS-CoV-2 infection in healthy vaccine recipients was confirmed by negative nucleocapsid antibody tests before and after vaccination. Each well held some 2 million PBMCs cultured with approximately 10 ug/ml peptide pools in IMDM containing around 5% human AB serum and approximately 10 IU/ml IL-2. Half of the culture medium was replaced with fresh IL-2-containing medium on days 3 and 7. Once the cells had been in culture for over nine days, the EasySep CD4+ T cell isolation kit was used to isolate CD4+ T cells by negative selection. Ficoll-Paque Plus gradient centrifugation was used to isolate PBMCs from whole blood, and the isolated PBMCs were then either used fresh or cryopreserved at -140C. Each culture condition was generally run in triplicate wells.

Here the chain combines TRBV24-1 and TRBJ2-3, and possibly TRBD1, on 7 matching bases. This clonotype originated in a human donor who received a COVID-19 vaccine. This sample comprised CD4+ T cells from blood, cultured in vitro, obtained after SARS-CoV-2 vaccination. The nucleotides are TGTGCCACCAGTGACCCCTACAGGGGAGGTACAGATACGCAGTATTTT. This encodes CATSDPYRGGTDTQYF.